The 21 T cell receptor beta chains listed next were all sequenced from one sample in a study of identical twins. TCRdb reprocessed the 5' RACE reads with MiXCR, giving one entry per CDR3 protein. The data contain nearly 650,000 distinct CDR3 sequences, less than 9% of them singletons. These data were likewise used in another study, on yellow fever vaccine responses in identical twins.

Sequencing used PBMCs. The receptors were sampled from a woman in her late teens or twenties in good health.

The chain carries TRBV12-3 or TRBV12-4 and TRBJ2-1; D could derive from TRBD1 or TRBD2 (7 bases each). CDR3 size: 17 residues. The V and J ends lost 2 bases and 4 bases respectively, with 18 bases between them. CDR3 sequence: CASSLPDDREGYNEQFF. The CDR3 DNA is TGTGCCAGCAGTTTACCAGACGACAGGGAGGGTTACAATGAGCAGTTCTTC.

In its sample, this clonotype was seen many times. The CDR3 DNA is TGTGCCATCAGTGACCCAGGGACGGTCTCTGGAAACACCATATATTTT. It yields the protein CAISDPGTVSGNTIYF. This chain uses TRBV10-3 with TRBJ1-3, with D maybe TRBD1 (5 bases). Germline CDR1 is ENHRY and CDR2 is SYGVKD. V was shortened by 3 bases and J by 0 bases, with 12 bases between the two germline ends. There are 16 residues in the CDR3.

The CDR3 region is CASSLSPTDNEQFF. The CDR3 DNA reads as TGTGCCAGCAGTTTATCCCCCACGGACAATGAGCAGTTCTTC. This chain joins TRBV27 and TRBJ2-1; D is unresolved. V was cut by 0 bases and J by 5 bases, with 8 bases left in between. The CDR3 loop spans 14 amino acids. Germline CDR1 is MNHEY and CDR2 is SMNVEV (reference sequence).

There are a few counts of this clonotype. V and J are TRBV24-1 and TRBJ2-1; 7 bases are shared with TRBD2. This CDR3 comprises 14 residues. Per the germline V gene, CDR1 is KGHDR and CDR2 is SFDVKD. After removal of 6 bases from V and 10 bases from J, the junction contained 11 bases not matched to a gene. CDR3 protein: CATSTPGTTNEQFF. The CDR3 region has the DNA TGTGCCACCAGTACCCCAGGGACTACCAACGAGCAGTTCTTC.

This clonotype was counted a few times. CDR3 DNA: TGTGCCAGCAGCCAAGATCTTACAGGAGGAGGCTATGGCTACACCTTC. Translation gives CASSQDLTGGGYGYTF. The V gene is TRBV14, the J gene TRBJ1-2, with D possibly TRBD1 on 5 matching bases. Trimming took 0 bases from V and 4 from J, leaving 15 bases between them. Germline values: CDR1 SGHDN, CDR2 FVKESK. This CDR3 has 16 residues.

This clonotype was counted many times. The chain combines TRBV9 with TRBJ2-1; D perhaps matches TRBD1 (5 bases). CDR1 is SGDLS and CDR2 is YYNGEE in the germline V gene. This CDR3 is built from 11 residues. The germline V and J ends were trimmed by 7 bases and 6 bases, with 8 bases remaining between them. DNA of the CDR3: TGTGCCAGCGGTAGGGGCAATGAGCAGTTCTTC. Amino acids: CASGRGNEQFF.

This clonotype has at least ten counts. CDR3 amino acids: CSASSGTSGSYEQYF. The CDR3 nucleotides are TGCAGTGCTTCGTCCGGGACTAGCGGGAGTTACGAGCAGTACTTC. The chain carries TRBV20-1 and TRBJ2-7; 14 bases are shared with TRBD2. Germline V gene lookup returns CDR1 DFQATT and CDR2 SNEGSKA (reference sequence). Unmatched junction bases numbered 7, after V lost 5 bases and J lost 4 bases. The CDR3 has 15 residues.

The rearrangement uses TRBV29-1 and TRBJ2-1; 7 positions match TRBD2. The CDR3 is 12 amino acids. Trimming at V came to 7 bases and at J to 8 bases, leaving 8 bases not matched to a gene. The germline V gene encodes CDR1 SQVTM and CDR2 ANQGSEA. This CDR3 is CSAWTRIDEQFF. In DNA form, the CDR3 reads TGCAGCGCTTGGACTAGGATCGATGAGCAGTTCTTC.

In this sample, this clonotype turned up many times. This chain uses TRBV11-2 with TRBJ2-1; 10 positions match TRBD2. There are 16 residues in the CDR3. Germline V gene lookup returns CDR1 SGHAT and CDR2 FQNNGV. V was clipped by 1 base and J by 2 bases; unmatched bases: 2. The CDR3 nucleotides read TGTGCCAGCAGCTTAGGAAGCGGGGGGGCCTACAATGAGCAGTTCTTC. Protein product: CASSLGSGGAYNEQFF.

This chain uses TRBV3-1 with TRBJ2-1; 10 bases agree with TRBD1. The CDR3 extends over 14 amino acids. Trimming cost V 6 bases and J 9 bases; bases outside gene matches: 8. Germline values: CDR1 LGHDT, CDR2 YNNKEL (reference sequence). The CDR3 DNA reads as TGTGCCAGCAGTCCGGGACAGGGGCTGGGTGAGCAGTTCTTC. This codes for CASSPGQGLGEQFF.

In this sample, this clonotype turned up a few times. V is TRBV7-2 and J is TRBJ1-5; D unclear. Germline V gene sequence: CDR1 SGHTA, CDR2 FQGNSA. This CDR3 spans 17 amino acids. Trimming removed 8 bases at V and 4 bases at J, with 24 bases between. The CDR3 here is CASSVGMTYPLNQPQHF. The CDR3 region has the DNA TGTGCCAGCTCTGTCGGGATGACCTATCCCTTGAATCAGCCCCAGCATTTT.

This clonotype came up a few times. The chain joins TRBV27 to TRBJ2-2; perhaps TRBD2 as D (5 bases). From germline, CDR1 is MNHEY and CDR2 SMNVEV (reference sequence). V lost 5 bases, J lost 7 bases, and 17 bases lay in between. The CDR3 covers 15 residues. The CDR3 nucleotides are TGTGCCAGCAGTACGGGGTCCCTTACACGCGGGGAGCTGTTTTTT. Its protein product is CASSTGSLTRGELFF.

The gene calls are TRBV6-1 and TRBJ1-1, with D perhaps TRBD1 (5 bases). Germline V gene data show CDR1 as MNHNS and CDR2 as SASEGT. The CDR3 loop spans 13 amino acids. V gave up 5 bases and J gave up 6 bases, with 13 bases separating them. This CDR3 reads CASSTGLVAEAFF. The CDR3 nucleotides are TGTGCCAGCAGTACGGGACTAGTGGCTGAAGCTTTCTTT.

The chain recombines TRBV9 with TRBJ2-5, with a possible D match to TRBD2 (5 bases). This CDR3 is 13 amino acids long. CDR1 is SGDLS, CDR2 YYNGEE, per germline. V lost 4 bases and J lost 5, with 12 bases in between. For the CDR3, the DNA is TGTGCCAGCAGCCCCGGGAACACGGAGACCCAGTACTTC. Protein sequence: CASSPGNTETQYF. The entire variable domain, with the rest obtained from reference TRBV9 and TRBJ2-5, is as follows: DSGVTQTPKHLITATGQRVTLRCSPRSGDLSVYWYQQSLDQGLQFLIQYYNGEERAKGNILERFSAQQFPDLHSELNLSSLELGDSALYFCASSPGNTETQYFGPGTRLLVL.

This clonotype was counted ten times or more. The chain links TRBV13 to TRBJ2-1; weak D call: TRBD1 (6 bases). The germline gives CDR1 PRHDT, CDR2 FYEKMQ (reference sequence). The CDR3 loop spans 13 amino acids. Trimming shortened V by 2 bases and J by 12 bases, and 14 bases separated the two germline ends. This CDR3 is CASSLWGRGWQFF. In nucleotides, the CDR3 is TGTGCCAGCAGCTTATGGGGCAGGGGCTGGCAGTTCTTC.

This clonotype was observed a handful of times. This chain's CDR3 is CASSLPSGVRDPEAFF. DNA of the CDR3: TGCGCCAGCAGCTTGCCGTCCGGGGTAAGGGACCCTGAAGCTTTCTTT. The V and J genes are TRBV5-1 and TRBJ1-1, with D possibly being TRBD1 (5 bases). In germline, CDR1 is SGHRS, CDR2 YFSETQ. The CDR3 extends over 16 amino acids. With 1 base removed from V and 6 bases from J, the gap between germline ends came to 19 bases.

The chain joins TRBV7-8 to TRBJ1-2; D is perhaps TRBD1 (6 bases). The V gene lost 5 bases and the J gene lost 4 bases, with 20 bases spanning the gap. Germline V gives CDR1 SGHVS, CDR2 FQNEAQ. The CDR3 sequence is 16 residues long. The CDR3 spells CASSPRQGPASYGYTF. CDR3 DNA: TGTGCCAGCAGCCCAAGGCAGGGGCCGGCTAGCTATGGCTACACCTTC. Drawing the rest from reference TRBV7-8 and TRBJ1-2, the complete variable domain is GAGVSQSPRYKVAKRGQDVALRCDPISGHVSLFWYQQALGQGPEFLTYFQNEAQLDKSGLPSDRFFAERPEGSVSTLKIQRTQQEDSAVYLCASSPRQGPASYGYTFGSGTRLTVV.

Ten or more counts support this clonotype. The chain recombines TRBV10-3 with TRBJ1-1, with TRBD1 as a possible D gene (5 bases). Trimming removed 2 bases from V and 0 bases from J, with 10 bases in between. Germline CDR1 is ENHRY and CDR2 is SYGVKD. The CDR3 runs to 15 residues. As DNA, the CDR3 is TGTGCCATCAGTGAGGCTAGACAGCTGAACACTGAAGCTTTCTTT. Amino acids: CAISEARQLNTEAFF.

There are many counts of this clonotype. The rearrangement links TRBV24-1 to TRBJ2-1; D not certain. The V gene's germline CDR1 is KGHDR and CDR2 SFDVKD. Trimming cost V 4 bases and J 5 bases, with 14 bases left between them. The CDR3 loop spans 15 amino acids. The CDR3, as DNA: TGTGCCACCAGTGACGACCTCATAACTGACAATGAGCAGTTCTTC. Translated, it gives CATSDDLITDNEQFF.

This clonotype was counted only a few times. The V and J genes are TRBV2 and TRBJ2-5; D perhaps matches TRBD2 (6 bases). Looked up from germline, CDR1 is SNHLY and CDR2 is FYNNEI. The CDR3 sequence is 14 residues long. The V end was cut by 6 bases, the J end by 1 base, with 12 bases between. The CDR3 DNA reads TGTGCCAGCAGATTCGCGGGGATCCAAGAGACCCAGTACTTC. It is translated as CASRFAGIQETQYF.

The table lists this clonotype with many counts. J is TRBJ1-1 and V is TRBV2, with D unresolved. V was pared by 6 bases and J by 2 bases, with 10 bases between. CDR3 size: 13 residues. Germline V CDR1 and CDR2: SNHLY, FYNNEI. The CDR3: CASRTTVNTEAFF. Written as DNA, the CDR3 is TGTGCCAGCAGGACGACTGTTAACACTGAAGCTTTCTTT.